Sequencing of this TCR beta chain was carried out in a study of T-cell reconstitution after alpha-beta-depleted transplantation in children. The study, taken as a whole, reports: After transplant, at about two months, alpha-beta T cells were reportedly derived from several hundred expanded graft clones.

Preparation of the TCRbeta library was carried out with unique molecular identifiers. Using its own MiXCR run on the PCR reads, TCRdb lists one record per CDR3 protein. In the table there are under 750,000 distinct CDR3 sequences, 20% to 25% of which are singletons. This clonotype was observed at least ten times. Its antigen is undetermined. The CDR3 is 14 amino acids. The V and J ends lost 6 bases and 2 bases respectively, with 14 bases between them. Germline-derived CDR1 and CDR2 are DFQATT and SNEGSKA (reference sequence). The rearrangement uses TRBV20-1 and TRBJ1-3; D remains ambiguous. This receptor was identified in a boy in the first two years of life who had a stem cell transplant for acute myeloid leukemia, so the T cells may come from the graft donor. The source material was PBMCs, mostly from graft donor cells, sampled 360 days after TCRalphabeta/CD19-depleted stem cell transplant. CDR3 nucleotide sequence: TGCAGTGCCACACCCCTAGGGACTGGAAACACCATATATTTT. It specifies CSATPLGTGNTIYF.